This T cell receptor beta chain originates from a study of identical twins. Template switching created a universal primer site, and the cDNA included unique molecular identifiers. TCRdb reprocessed the 5' RACE reads with MiXCR, giving one entry per CDR3 protein. The data show just over 500,000 distinct CDR3 sequences, roughly a fifth seen once. CDR3 length: 15 residues. V gave up 3 bases and J gave up 0 bases, with 12 bases separating them. CDR1 is LGHDT and CDR2 is YNNKEL in the germline V gene (reference sequence). This sample also appeared in a second study, on T cells expressing NK-cell markers. From that study: Nothing established the HCMV specificity of expanded NKG2C+ T cell clones.

Input material: CD4+ T cells sorted from blood. The chain recombines TRBV3-1 with TRBJ2-7; the D gene is possibly TRBD1 (6 bases). This sequence originates from a woman in her late teens or twenties in good health. The CDR3 DNA follows: TGTGCCAGCAGCCAGGAACAGGGTTTCTCCTACGAGCAGTACTTC. This encodes CASSQEQGFSYEQYF.